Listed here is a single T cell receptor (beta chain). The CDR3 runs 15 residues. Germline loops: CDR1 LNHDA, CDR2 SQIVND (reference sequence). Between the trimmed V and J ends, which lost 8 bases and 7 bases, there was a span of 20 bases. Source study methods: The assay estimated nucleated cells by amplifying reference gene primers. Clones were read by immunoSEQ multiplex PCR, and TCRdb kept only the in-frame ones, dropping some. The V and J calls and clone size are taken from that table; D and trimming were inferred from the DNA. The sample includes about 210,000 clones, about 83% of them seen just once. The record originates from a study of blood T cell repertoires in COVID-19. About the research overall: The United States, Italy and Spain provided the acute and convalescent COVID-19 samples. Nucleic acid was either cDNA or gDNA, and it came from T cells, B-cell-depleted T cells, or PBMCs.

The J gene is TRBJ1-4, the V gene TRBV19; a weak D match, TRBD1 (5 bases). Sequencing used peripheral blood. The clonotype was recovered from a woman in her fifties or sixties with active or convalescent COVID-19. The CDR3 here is CASGRAGGIIEKLFF. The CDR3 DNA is TGTGCCAGTGGGAGAGCGGGGGGGATAATTGAAAAACTGTTTTTT.